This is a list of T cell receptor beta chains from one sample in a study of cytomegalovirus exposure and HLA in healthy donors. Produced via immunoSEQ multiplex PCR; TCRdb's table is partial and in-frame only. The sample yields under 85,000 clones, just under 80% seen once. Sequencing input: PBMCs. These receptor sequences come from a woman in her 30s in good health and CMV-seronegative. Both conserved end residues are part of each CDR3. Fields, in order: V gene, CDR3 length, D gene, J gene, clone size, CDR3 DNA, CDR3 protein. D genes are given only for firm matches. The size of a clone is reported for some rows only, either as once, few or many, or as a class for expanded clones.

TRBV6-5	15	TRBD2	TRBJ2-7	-	TGTGCCAGCAGCCTAACTAGCGGCGATACCTACGAGCAGTACTTC	CASSLTSGDTYEQYF
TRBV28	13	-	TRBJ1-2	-	TGTGCCAGCACCACCGGGACTCACTATGGCTACACCTTC	CASTTGTHYGYTF
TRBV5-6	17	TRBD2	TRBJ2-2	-	TGTGCCAGCAGCCCGGACGGACTAGCGGGGGGGCCCGGGGAGCTGTTTTTT	CASSPDGLAGGPGELFF
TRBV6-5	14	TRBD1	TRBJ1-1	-	TGTGCCAGCAGTTATGGAGACAGGGGCGGTGAAGCTTTCTTT	CASSYGDRGGEAFF
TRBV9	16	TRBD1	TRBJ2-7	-	TGTGCCAGCAGCGTAGGTGTGGGGACAGGCGGCTACGAGCAGTACTTC	CASSVGVGTGGYEQYF
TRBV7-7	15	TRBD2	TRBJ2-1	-	TGTGCTAGCAGTCCCGGTGGACTAGCGGGAGGTGAGCAGTTCTTC	CASSPGGLAGGEQFF
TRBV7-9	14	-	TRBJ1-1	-	TGTGCCAGCAGCTTACTGGGGGCGTTCACTGAAGCTTTCTTT	CASSLLGAFTEAFF
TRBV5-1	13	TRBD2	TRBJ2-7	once	TGCGCCAGCAGCTGGGGGACTAGCGGGGAGCAGTACTTC	CASSWGTSGEQYF
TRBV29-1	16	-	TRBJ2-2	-	TGCAGCGCCCGAAGCAGGGCGGGGGCTCTTCCCGGGGAGCTGTTTTTT	CSARSRAGALPGELFF
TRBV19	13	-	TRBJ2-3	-	TGTGCCAGTATGGACTGGGGGGCAGATACGCAGTATTTT	CASMDWGADTQYF
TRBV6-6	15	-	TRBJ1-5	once	TGTGCCAGCAGTTACCTCAGGCTCAGGGATCAGCCCCAGCATTTT	CASSYLRLRDQPQHF
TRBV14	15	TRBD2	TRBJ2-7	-	TGTGCCAGCAGCCAAGCGGGGACTAGACGGTACGAGCAGTACTTC	CASSQAGTRRYEQYF
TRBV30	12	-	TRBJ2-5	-	TGTGCCTGGAGTTCTAGCGTCGAGACCCAGTACTTC	CAWSSSVETQYF
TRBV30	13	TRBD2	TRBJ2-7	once	TGTGCCTCTTCGACTAGCGGGAGACCCGAGCAGTACTTC	CASSTSGRPEQYF
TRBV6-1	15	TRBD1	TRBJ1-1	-	TGTGCCAGCAGTCCACAGGGGGCTTTGAACACTGAAGCTTTCTTT	CASSPQGALNTEAFF
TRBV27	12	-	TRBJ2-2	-	TGTGCCAGCTCATTAGTCACCGGGGAGCTGTTTTTT	CASSLVTGELFF
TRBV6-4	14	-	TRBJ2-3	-	TGTGCCAGCAGTGACACGGGGGAAGTAGATACGCAGTATTTT	CASSDTGEVDTQYF
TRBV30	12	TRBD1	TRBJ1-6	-	TGTGCCTGGGGGACAGGATGGTCACCCCTCCACTTT	CAWGTGWSPLHF
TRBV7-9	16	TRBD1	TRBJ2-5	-	TGTGCCAGCAGCTCCGGGACAGGGCTCTTTGAAGAGACCCAGTACTTC	CASSSGTGLFEETQYF
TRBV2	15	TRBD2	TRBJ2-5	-	TGTGCCACCCTCTCCAAGCGGGGGGGCCGAGAGACCCAGTACTTC	CATLSKRGGRETQYF
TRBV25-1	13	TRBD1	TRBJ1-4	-	TGTGCCACCTGGGACAGGGTGGTGAAAAAACTGTTTTTT	CATWDRVVKKLFF
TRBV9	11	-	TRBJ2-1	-	TGTGCCAGCAGCGCTCACAATGAGCAGTTCTTC	CASSAHNEQFF
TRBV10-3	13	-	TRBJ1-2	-	TGTGCCATATCCATCACGGGGGATGGAGGCTACACCTTC	CAISITGDGGYTF
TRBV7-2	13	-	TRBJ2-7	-	TGTGCCAGCAGCCCCTGGGGGGCCTACGAGCAGTACTTC	CASSPWGAYEQYF